This T cell receptor beta chain was documented in a study of CD8+ T cells in alopecia areata. The study, taken as a whole, reports: Tofacitinib significantly decreased scalp clonality and expanded CD8+ clones among top 100. Persistence in scalp and blood during tofacitinib was observed for many expanded lesional clones. Sharing of TCR sequences between patients (possibly for HLA-related reasons) was less clear than in mice.

cDNA prepared by RNA extraction and subsequent reverse transcription served as the template for sequencing. TCRdb's table, derived via immunoSEQ multiplex PCR, lists solely in-frame clones and lacks some. Of 150,000 to 200,000 clones listed, 60% are singletons. Stated treatment: oral pan-JAK inhibitor, 5-10 mg twice daily. The authors sorted CD4+ and CD8+ T cells from PBMCs. About this clone itself: Its antigen is currently unknown.

J gave up 3 bases and V 4 bases, and 6 bases lay outside the gene matches. The CDR3 totals 17 residues. Germline V lookup: CDR1 SGHRS, CDR2 YFSETQ. The receptor was derived from a human donor with alopecia areata. The rearrangement joins TRBV5-1 to TRBJ2-5, with 16 bases that match TRBD2. The sample here was CD4+ T cells sorted from blood, taken at week 24, from a patient treated with tofacitinib. The CDR3: CASSPGTSGGAKETQYF. The CDR3 nucleotides read TGCGCCAGCAGCCCAGGGACTAGCGGGGGGGCCAAAGAGACCCAGTACTTC.